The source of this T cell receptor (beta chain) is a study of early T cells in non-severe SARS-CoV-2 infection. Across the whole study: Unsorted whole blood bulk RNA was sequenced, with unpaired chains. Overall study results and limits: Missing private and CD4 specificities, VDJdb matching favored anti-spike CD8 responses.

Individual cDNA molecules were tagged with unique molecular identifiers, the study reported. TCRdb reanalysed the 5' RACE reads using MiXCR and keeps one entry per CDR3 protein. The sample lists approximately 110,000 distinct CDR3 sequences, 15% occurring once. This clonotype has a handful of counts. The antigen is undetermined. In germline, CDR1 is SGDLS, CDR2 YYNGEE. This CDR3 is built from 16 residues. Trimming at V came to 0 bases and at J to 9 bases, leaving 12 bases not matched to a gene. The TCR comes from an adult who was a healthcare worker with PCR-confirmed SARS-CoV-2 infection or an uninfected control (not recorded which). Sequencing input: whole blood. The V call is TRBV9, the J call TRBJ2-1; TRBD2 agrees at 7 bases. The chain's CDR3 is CASSVGGASGPREQFF. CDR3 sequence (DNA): TGTGCCAGCAGCGTAGGAGGCGCTAGCGGACCTCGTGAGCAGTTCTTC.